The source of this TCR beta chain is a study of cytomegalovirus exposure and HLA in healthy donors (TCRdb year 2017). Context from the whole study: In an earlier analysis of under 600 of the donors, 250 to 350 Gb of sequence data and 100 million or so unique TCR beta sequences from roughly 190 million T cells were reported. Roughly 290 gigabases of sequencing data and around 88 million unique TCR sequences made up an early release that covered several hundred HLA-typed donors. Of the approximately 400 genotyped donors, over 65% fell in the genetic ancestry cluster associated with self-reported Caucasian donors. The study aimed to test whether cataloging public T cell receptors could reveal signatures of past pathogen exposure. Using immunosequencing, the study profiled T cell repertoires from about 650 subjects and related those repertoires to cytomegalovirus serostatus. A separate validation cohort of 100 to 150 different subjects was used in addition to the 666-subject first cohort. High-throughput TCR immunosequencing, statistical association of individual TCRs with disease status, and machine learning were combined to predict cytomegalovirus infection status. A later analysis re-examined previously published TCR beta repertoires from about 670 donors and added high-resolution HLA genotyping to investigate patterns of TCR occurrence. Rather than drawing on any new phenotypic data, the later analysis identified candidate immune exposures from TCR beta sequences and the way those sequences occurred across donors. To decide whether each TCR beta V gene segment behaved as functional or pseudogenic, an earlier analysis of approximately 620 of the donors relied on high-throughput TCR beta sequencing. Donor age, sex, ethnicity and CMV serostatus were compiled alongside the repertoire data. In a later genetic analysis, genome-wide SNP genotypes for about 55% of the roughly 700 donors were used, and that subset was treated as a discovery cohort. All discovery cohort repertoires had been generated on a single sequencing platform. Class I and class II HLA loci were covered by the typing at four-digit resolution. Typing coverage varied by locus: roughly 620-640 donors for A, B, C, DRB1 and DQB1; approximately 500 for DQA1; 606 for DPA1; roughly 450 for DPB1. A handful of DR-DQ haplotypes were handled as single units for association and clustering because linkage in the cohort was strong. Among a few hundred genotyped donors of the cohort, an average of around 240,000 unique TCR beta nucleotide sequences were sequenced per donor, roughly a sixth of them non-productive. The full study reports these points: In vitro tests confirmed that a few of the cytomegalovirus-associated TCR beta chains recognize cytomegalovirus antigens. Correlated functional status among segregating V segments might be attributable to linkage disequilibrium, but an unknown experimental factor could not be ruled out. Most TCR sequences were observed very rarely across donors, whereas some public TCRs were present in many individuals. A further reported finding was that TCR beta sequences accurately predicted the HLA-A and HLA-B alleles for most subjects in the first cohort. Most CMV-associated TCR beta chains appeared to be HLA-restricted in a later analysis, and the HLA associations seemed to be driven largely by CMV exposure. The only immune exposure information available for the cohort was CMV serostatus. When HLA alleles, especially DR and DQ, strongly co-occurred, attributing TCR associations to individual alleles was difficult. Because counts were too low, seventeen rarely observed V segments, including chromosome 9 orphons, were left out of the earlier analysis of approximately 500 of the donors. Some IMGT-functional V segments, including TRBV6-2 and TRBV6-3, could not be told apart with the 87-base-pair reads, so those segments were excluded. In both the original and validation cohorts, the classifier was reported to diagnose cytomegalovirus status with high specificity and sensitivity. An earlier analysis of around 600 of the donors showed that most TCR beta V segments appeared in productive rearrangements either about 87% or about 30% of the time, which broadly matched IMGT annotations. A later analysis found that HLA-associated TCR beta chains were more clonally expanded and had lower generation probabilities than equally common non-associated chains. The cohort was sequenced for TCR beta chains only, and without alpha or paired-chain data the features that could be detected were limited. At a false discovery rate of 0.05, a later analysis linked roughly 17,000 TCR beta sequences to specific HLA alleles. A later analysis found that TCR association rates varied across HLA loci, with DRB1 alleles showing the most associated TCRs and HLA-C alleles the fewest. In a later genetic analysis, fewer N-insertions in productive TCRs were reported among donors in an Asian-associated ancestry cluster than the approximately 670-donor mean. Because some donors lacked HLA typing at each locus, the association tests relied only on the typed subset. It was suggested by the authors that the approach could potentially be generalized to other disease states and immunological phenotypes. An association between a missense DCLRE1C variant and V-gene and J-gene trimming of TCR beta chains was found in a later genetic analysis and replicated in an independent cohort. A later analysis reported that several top co-occurrence clusters appeared linked to parvovirus B19, influenza, CMV and Epstein-Barr virus. A total of roughly 160 TCR beta chains were listed by the study as associated with cytomegalovirus. A cluster of highly shared sequence variants was judged likely to represent a technical artifact of the sequencing pipeline. Presence/absence analyses assumed roughly uniform sequencing depth across donors, an assumption that may not hold.

The CDR3, from cysteine to phenylalanine, totals 14 residues. Only the CDR3 region is kept as DNA, spanning 42 bases read in frame from base 1. In the germline V gene, CDR1 corresponds to MNHEY and CDR2 to SVGAGI. The junction shows trimming of 8 bases on V and 5 bases on J, and the gene matches do not reach 8 bases of it. The library was produced with the immunoSEQ multiplex PCR assay. For the multiplex PCR, a mixture combining 60 forward primers for TCR Vbeta segments and 13 reverse primers for TCR Jbeta segments was used. A multiplex PCR assay on genomic DNA amplified the CDR3 region of rearranged TCR beta genes. Amplified TCR beta libraries were sequenced as 87-base-pair reads on the Illumina HiSeq System. The authors' analysis ran thus. A later analysis counted about 80 million unique TCR beta chains across the roughly 700 repertoires, and roughly 9.9 million of these chains were shared by at least two donors. Raw reads were error-corrected and collapsed into unique sequences by a nearest-neighbor algorithm in which closely related sequences were merged to remove PCR and sequencing errors. V, D and J gene segments were assigned by aligning CDR3 sequences to IMGT reference sequences. For a sequence to be retained, a match of at least six nucleotides was required to both a V gene segment and a J gene segment. A rearrangement counted as productive if the CDR3 had no stop codons and remained in frame with V and J, and every other rearrangement counted as non-productive. Following IMGT convention, CDR3 was defined as the stretch from the second conserved V-encoded cysteine up to the conserved J-encoded phenylalanine. The earlier analysis of 550 to 650 of the donors excluded any sequence lacking an unambiguous match to a single V gene segment. In an earlier analysis of about 590 of the donors, a V segment was called functional when productive rearrangements were above 56.7%, and segregating when the standard deviation between donors exceeded 5%. A statistical classification framework was built to diagnose cytomegalovirus status from the catalog of TCR beta chain sequences. A later analysis assigned V and J genes by comparing TCR nucleotide sequences with IMGT/GENE-DB human TR gene sequences. In a later analysis, CDR3 sequences and most-parsimonious VDJ recombination scenarios were assigned using the TCRdist pipeline. In a later analysis, every TCR beta chain was defined by the combination of its CDR3 amino acid sequence and its V-gene family, and reads without a unique V-gene family were dropped. To address suspected cross-contamination and a sequencing artifact, a later analysis removed 550 to 750 highly shared, low-generation-probability nucleotide sequences. For each public chain, a later analysis derived a clonal expansion index from normalized ranks of inferred template counts within each repertoire. Generation probabilities in a later analysis came from a VDJ recombination model fitted to out-of-frame rearrangements, and those results were checked against IGoR. Hypergeometric tests were used in a later analysis to score TCR-TCR, TCR-HLA and TCR-CMV co-occurrence, with a repertoire-size bias correction applied to the TCR pairs. A later analysis estimated false discovery rates by permuting HLA or CMV assignments 20 times. In a later analysis, co-occurring TCRs were grouped using DBSCAN, and TCRdist sequence similarity was added for clustering within HLA-allele-positive subsets. Co-occurrence clustering excluded repertoires with fewer than 30,000 or more than 120,000 public chains, plus five with anomalous nucleotide sharing. Entries here come from immuneACCESS through TCRdb and include only in-frame sequences with V and J called. Some clones fail to appear in such tables; in the studies checked, an unresolved V gene covers under half of the shortfall, and the cause of the remainder is unknown. V, J and clone size were drawn from that table, and D and trimming were deduced from the DNA. The sample table holds about 190,000 clones, of which around 83% were seen once. Clones ranked in the top ten supply 9.5% to 13% of the sample.

The cohort comprised several hundred healthy bone marrow donors. All cohort members were sampled while nominally healthy, although unrecorded immune exposures were likely present. The donor was CMV seropositive and belonged to the group of about 290 seropositive cohort members. Every donor gave a peripheral blood sample, and the peripheral blood mononuclear cells from that sample were used for TCR beta sequencing. Genomic DNA was extracted from the blood cell samples with the Qiagen DNeasy Blood Extraction Kit. Of note for this clone: The antigen this receptor binds is unknown. Per-nucleotide qualities are absent, and no much larger clonotype sits a single base away.

The TCR comes from a woman in her 50s in good health and CMV-seropositive. The sequenced sample consisted of PBMCs. The V and J segments used are TRBV6-5 and TRBJ1-5; 8 of the junction bases match TRBD1. The CDR3 amino acid sequence is: CASRQDRDDQPQHF. The DNA is TGTGCCAGCCGACAGGACAGGGACGATCAGCCCCAGCATTTT.